This passage covers 19 T cell receptor beta chains from one sample sequenced in a study of blood T cell repertoires in COVID-19. TCRdb's copy holds only in-frame clones and misses some; the assay was immunoSEQ multiplex PCR. Among 300,000 to 450,000 clones listed, approximately 87% were seen once. Sequenced sample: peripheral blood. These receptors originate from a woman aged 25 to 45 with COVID-19, enrolled during active disease.

The chain is built from TRBV6-5 and TRBJ1-2; D unclear. With 0 bases removed from V and 5 bases from J, the gap between germline ends came to 7 bases. The CDR3 has 13 amino acids. Germline V gene sequence: CDR1 MNHEY, CDR2 SVGAGI. The CDR3 is CASSYSPGYGYTF. CDR3 DNA: TGTGCCAGCAGTTACTCCCCAGGTTATGGCTACACCTTC.

The rearrangement links TRBV6-5 to TRBJ2-5, with TRBD1 matching 9 bases. Germline V CDR1 and CDR2: MNHEY, SVGAGI. V was pared by 7 bases and J by 5 bases, with 5 bases of the junction left unmatched. The CDR3 is 13 residues long. As DNA, the CDR3 is TGTGCCAGCACCTTCGGACAGGGGGAGACCCAGTACTTC. Translated: CASTFGQGETQYF.

V gene TRBV2 combines with J gene TRBJ2-7; 8 nucleotides match TRBD2. Germline trimming cut 6 bases from V and 3 bases from J; bases unmatched to any gene: 16. The CDR3 sequence is 17 residues long. Germline V gene sequence: CDR1 SNHLY, CDR2 FYNNEI. This CDR3 reads CASSPLGLGAGDYEQYF. Here the CDR3 DNA reads TGTGCCAGCAGCCCTCTCGGGTTGGGAGCGGGAGACTACGAGCAGTACTTC.

In this sample, this clone turned up a few times. V is TRBV3-1 (or the pseudogene TRBV3-2) and J is TRBJ1-3; D remains unclear. Per the germline V gene, CDR1 is LGHDT and CDR2 is YNNKEL (reference sequence). The V gene lost 11 bases and the J gene lost 2 bases, with 10 bases spanning the gap. The CDR3 has 12 residues. The CDR3 coding sequence is TGTGCCGTGAGAGCCCCTGGAAACACCATATATTTT. Its translation: CAVRAPGNTIYF.

The V call is TRBV27, the J call TRBJ2-3; 9 bases align to TRBD2. CDR3 length: 17 amino acids. The ends lost 3 bases at V and 5 bases at J; junction bases unmatched: 12. Germline loops: CDR1 MNHEY, CDR2 SMNVEV (reference sequence). For the CDR3, the DNA is TGTGCCAGCAGTTTGAATCCGCTAGCGGGATTGGTAGATACGCAGTATTTT. It translates to CASSLNPLAGLVDTQYF.

The chain is built from TRBV6-5 and TRBJ1-3; D gene ambiguous. With 1 base removed from V and 4 bases from J, the gap between germline ends came to 5 bases. The CDR3 runs 13 residues. Germline lookup yields CDR1 MNHEY and CDR2 SVGAGI. CDR3 nucleotides: TGTGCCAGCAGTTACTTACACGGAAACACCATATATTTT. The encoded protein is CASSYLHGNTIYF.

This rearrangement joins TRBV5-1 to TRBJ2-2, with TRBD1 as a possible D gene (5 bases). Trimming shortened V by 1 base and J by 0 bases, and 10 bases separated the two germline ends. Germline lookup yields CDR1 SGHRS and CDR2 YFSETQ. The CDR3 runs to 16 residues. DNA of the CDR3: TGCGCCAGCAGCTTGCAGGGTCCCTCGAACACCGGGGAGCTGTTTTTT. The encoded protein is CASSLQGPSNTGELFF. The full variable domain, completed using reference TRBV5-1 and TRBJ2-2, is KAGVTQTPRYLIKTRGQQVTLSCSPISGHRSVSWYQQTPGQGLQFLFEYFSETQRNKGNFPGRFSGRQFSNSRSEMNVSTLELGDSALYLCASSLQGPSNTGELFFGEGSRLTVL.

V and J are TRBV7-2 and TRBJ2-7; the match to TRBD1 covers 9 bases. Looked up from germline, CDR1 is SGHTA and CDR2 is FQGNSA. The CDR3 spans 16 residues. V was pared by 5 bases and J by 2 bases, with 10 bases of the junction left unmatched. DNA of the CDR3: TGTGCCAGCAGCCAGGGACCAAGACAGGGGGCCTACGAGCAGTACTTC. Translating gives CASSQGPRQGAYEQYF.

The chain is built from TRBV21-1 and TRBJ2-1; the table's D gene call, TRBD2, was not cross checked with the DNA. TRBV21-1 is shown as a pseudogene. This CDR3 has 16 amino acids. CDR3 in DNA: TGTGCCAGCAGCAAAGGGAGCGGGAGGGACTACAATGAGCAGTTCTTC. Amino acid sequence: CASSKGSGRDYNEQFF.

A few counts support this clone. The gene calls are TRBV11-2 and TRBJ2-2, with TRBD1 as a possible D gene (5 bases). The length of the CDR3 is 15 residues. Germline CDR1 reads SGHAT; CDR2 reads FQNNGV. The V gene lost 4 bases and the J gene lost 0 bases, with 9 bases spanning the gap. CDR3 sequence (DNA): TGTGCCAGCAGCTCAGGACAACCGAACACCGGGGAGCTGTTTTTT. It is translated as CASSSGQPNTGELFF.

The V and J genes are TRBV28 and TRBJ2-4; perhaps TRBD1 as D (6 bases). The CDR3 runs 13 residues. The germline gives CDR1 MDHEN, CDR2 SYDVKM. V was clipped by 4 bases and J by 6 bases, with 10 bases between them. CDR3 loop: CASSSGGGNIQYF. The CDR3 region has the DNA TGTGCCAGCAGTTCTGGGGGCGGAAACATTCAGTACTTC. The full variable domain, with the rest looked up from reference TRBV28 and TRBJ2-4, is DVKVTQSSRYLVKRTGEKVFLECVQDMDHENMFWYRQDPGLGLRLIYFSYDVKMKEKGDIPEGYSVSREKKERFSLILESASTNQTSMYLCASSSGGGNIQYFGAGTRLSVL.

Only a few counts were recorded for this clone. The chain links TRBV6-5 to TRBJ1-6; 8 bases are a match to TRBD1. With 9 bases clipped from V and 4 bases from J, the junction kept 5 bases outside the gene matches. Germline V CDR1 and CDR2: MNHEY, SVGAGI. The CDR3 is made up of 14 amino acids. In DNA, the CDR3 is TGTGCCAGTCAGGACAGGGTATATAATTCACCCCTCCACTTT. It yields the protein CASQDRVYNSPLHF.

In this sample, this clone turned up once. This chain uses TRBV4-2 with TRBJ1-2; D is ambiguous. In germline, CDR1 is LGHNA, CDR2 YNFKEQ. The CDR3 has 13 residues. The V end was cut by 0 bases, the J end by 4 bases, with 6 bases between. CDR3 sequence: CASSQERFYGYTF. CDR3 in DNA: TGTGCCAGCAGCCAAGAACGGTTCTATGGCTACACCTTC.

The chain joins TRBV9 to TRBJ1-2, with a tentative D call TRBD1 (6 bases). This CDR3 has 14 amino acids. Germline V gene sequence: CDR1 SGDLS, CDR2 YYNGEE. Trimming took 4 bases from V and 3 from J, leaving 13 bases between them. The CDR3 coding sequence is TGTGCCAGCAGCCCTACAGGGTCCGACTATGGCTACACCTTC. It codes for CASSPTGSDYGYTF.

This chain joins TRBV18 and TRBJ1-5; TRBD1 is a possible D gene (6 bases). The germline V and J ends were trimmed by 6 bases and 3 bases, with 15 bases remaining between them. CDR1 and CDR2 from the germline V gene are KGHSH and LQKENI. The CDR3 runs to 15 residues. The chain's CDR3 is CASSEGGQLNQPQHF. As DNA, the CDR3 is TGTGCCAGCTCCGAGGGGGGGCAGCTCAATCAGCCCCAGCATTTT.

The rearrangement joins TRBV4-1 to TRBJ2-1, with D tentatively TRBD2 (5 bases). From germline, CDR1 is MGHRA and CDR2 YSYEKL. The V gene lost 6 bases and the J gene lost 0 bases, with 9 bases spanning the gap. This CDR3 is 14 amino acids long. The CDR3 region is CASRRDSSYNEQFF. In DNA, the CDR3 is TGCGCCAGCAGGAGGGATAGCTCCTACAATGAGCAGTTCTTC.

This sequence joins TRBV19 and TRBJ2-5, with 8 bases identical to TRBD2. CDR3 length: 14 amino acids. Germline V gene sequence: CDR1 LNHDA, CDR2 SQIVND (reference sequence). Losses at the gene ends were 7 bases for V and 2 bases for J; bases not matched to a gene: 6. The CDR3 loop reads CASTQAGVQETQYF. CDR3 in DNA: TGTGCCAGTACGCAAGCGGGAGTTCAAGAGACCCAGTACTTC.

The V and J genes are TRBV5-1 and TRBJ1-2, with TRBD1 identical over 8 bases. The CDR3 is made up of 16 amino acids. Germline loops: CDR1 SGHRS, CDR2 YFSETQ. V gave up 0 bases and J gave up 8 bases; unmatched junction bases: 12. The CDR3 spells CASSLERGQGRGGYTF. CDR3 in DNA: TGCGCCAGCAGCTTGGAACGTGGACAGGGAAGGGGAGGCTACACCTTC.

The rearrangement uses TRBV4-1 and TRBJ2-5, with 9 bases aligning to TRBD1. The germline CDR1 and CDR2 sequences are MGHRA and YSYEKL. This CDR3 spans 16 amino acids. V gave up 0 bases and J gave up 5 bases; unmatched junction bases: 7. The CDR3 coding sequence is TGCGCCAGCAGCCAAGATCCGGGACAGGGATCGGAGACCCAGTACTTC. Translation gives CASSQDPGQGSETQYF.